This TCR beta chain was captured by sequencing in a study of Graves' ophthalmopathy and Graves' hyperthyroidism. Study conclusions and caveats: Most clonotypes expanded in thyroid above 0.001 frequency were present in blood too.

The sequenced template was RNA, covering the TCR beta CDR3 region. The authors performed first-round RT-PCR with HTBI primers and then a second-round multiplex PCR. One entry per CDR3 protein results from TCRdb running MiXCR on the multiplex PCR reads. Of about 620,000 distinct CDR3 sequences in the sample, over 20% were seen once. This CDR3 comprises 12 residues. Germline lookup yields CDR1 SQVTM and CDR2 ANQGSEA. Comment on this clonotype: What it recognizes is unknown. At one end, the junction sequence differs from germline, possibly due to a read error.

Hyperthyroidism patients were newly diagnosed, ill under 2 months, and aged 18 to 65 years. Patients were left out if they had other autoimmune diseases, uncontrolled infections, pregnancy or lactation. As the starting material, 8 to 10 ml of fresh peripheral blood yielded the PBMCs. Sequencing input: peripheral blood. The source is a woman between 18 and 29 years old with stable Graves' hyperthyroidism. Some clones in this sample may be carry-over from other donors' samples. The rearrangement joins TRBV29-1 to TRBJ1-2; no clear D. CDR3 DNA: TGCAGCATTGAGCGGCCTGGAGGGGGCTACACCTTC. Translation gives CSIERPGGGYTF.